What follows describes a single T cell receptor (beta chain). CDR1 and CDR2 from the germline V gene are MNHNY and SVGAGI (reference sequence). The CDR3 consists of 15 residues. V was pared by 6 bases and J by 3 bases, with 17 bases between. The data stem from a study of blood T cell repertoires in COVID-19. Across the whole study: The analysed material was cDNA or gDNA that came from T cells, B-cell-depleted T cells, or PBMCs.

In the authors' workflow: Amplifying reference gene primers gave estimates of nucleated cell counts. TCRdb's table, derived via immunoSEQ multiplex PCR, lists solely in-frame clones and lacks some. The D gene and trimming were derived from the DNA, and the V and J assignments and clone size from that table. The sample holds 180,000 or so clones, 88% seen once. The rearrangement joins TRBV6-6 to TRBJ1-2; TRBD1 is a possible D gene (6 bases). Material: peripheral blood. The source is a woman younger than 45 with acute or convalescent COVID-19. CDR3 DNA sequence: TGTGCCAGCAGCTCAGGGAGGGGGGAGCACTATGGCTACACCTTC. Amino acid sequence: CASSSGRGEHYGYTF.